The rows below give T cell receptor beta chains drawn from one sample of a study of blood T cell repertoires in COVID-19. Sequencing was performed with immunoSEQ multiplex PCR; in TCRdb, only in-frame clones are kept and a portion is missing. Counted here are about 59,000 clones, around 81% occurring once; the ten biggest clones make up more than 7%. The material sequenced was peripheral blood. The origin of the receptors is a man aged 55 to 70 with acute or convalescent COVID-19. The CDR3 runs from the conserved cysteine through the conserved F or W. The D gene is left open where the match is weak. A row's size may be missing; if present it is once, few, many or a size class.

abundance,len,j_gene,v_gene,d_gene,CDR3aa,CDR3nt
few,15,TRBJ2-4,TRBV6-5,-,CASTQTAGTANIQYF,TGTGCCAGCACCCAAACCGCCGGGACTGCTAACATTCAGTACTTC
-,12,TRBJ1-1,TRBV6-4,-,CASSDLKGKAFF,TGTGCCAGCAGTGACTTAAAGGGGAAAGCTTTCTTT
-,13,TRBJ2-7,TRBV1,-,CTSREGLIYEQYF,TGCACCAGCAGGGAGGGACTGATATACGAGCAGTACTTC
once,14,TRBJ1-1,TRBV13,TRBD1,CASSSDRGLTEAFF,TGTGCCAGCAGCTCGGACAGGGGGCTGACTGAAGCTTTCTTT
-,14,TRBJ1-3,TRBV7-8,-,CASSLYGSGNTIYF,TGTGCCAGCAGCTTATACGGCTCTGGAAACACCATATATTTT
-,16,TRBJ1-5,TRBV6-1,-,CASSGWTDLFNQPQHF,TGTGCCAGCAGTGGGTGGACAGACCTTTTCAATCAGCCCCAGCATTTT
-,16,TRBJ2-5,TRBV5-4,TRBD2,CASSLGSGGVEETQYF,TGTGCCAGCAGCTTGGGTAGCGGGGGGGTAGAAGAGACCCAGTACTTC
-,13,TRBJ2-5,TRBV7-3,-,CASSQNSGETQYF,TGTGCCAGCAGCCAAAACTCGGGGGAGACCCAGTACTTC
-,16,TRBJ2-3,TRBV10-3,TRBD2,CAISESKAGGTDTQYF,TGTGCCATCAGTGAGTCGAAAGCGGGGGGCACAGATACGCAGTATTTT
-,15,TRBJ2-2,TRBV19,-,CASLPQGGNTGELFF,TGTGCCAGTCTCCCCCAGGGAGGGAACACCGGGGAGCTGTTTTTT
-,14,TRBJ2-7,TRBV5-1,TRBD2,CASSPSSGSPSLYF,TGCGCCAGCAGCCCCTCTAGCGGGTCCCCATCCCTGTACTTC
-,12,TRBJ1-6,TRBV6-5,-,CASSYANSPLHF,TGTGCCAGCAGTTACGCGAATTCACCCCTCCACTTT
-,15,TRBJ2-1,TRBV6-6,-,CASSYGSGLANEQFF,TGTGCCAGCAGTTACGGCTCAGGGCTGGCCAATGAGCAGTTCTTC
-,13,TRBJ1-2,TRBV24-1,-,CATSQGANYGYTF,TGTGCCACCAGTCAAGGAGCTAACTATGGCTACACCTTC
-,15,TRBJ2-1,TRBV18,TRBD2,CASSPLVARGVEQFF,TGTGCCAGCTCACCGTTGGTCGCGCGGGGGGTTGAGCAGTTCTTC